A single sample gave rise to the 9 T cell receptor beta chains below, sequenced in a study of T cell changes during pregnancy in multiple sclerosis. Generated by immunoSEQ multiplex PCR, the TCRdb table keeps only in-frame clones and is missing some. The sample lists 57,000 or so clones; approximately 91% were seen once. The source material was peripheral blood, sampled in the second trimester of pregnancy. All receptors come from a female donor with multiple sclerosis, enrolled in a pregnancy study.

In DNA, the CDR3 is TGTGCTAGTGGTCCGCTGGGAGAAGGGATTGAAAAACTGTTTTTT. Translated, it gives CASGPLGEGIEKLFF. The chain couples TRBV12-5 to TRBJ1-4; no firm D call. The V gene lost 5 bases and the J gene lost 7 bases, with 17 bases spanning the gap. The germline V gene encodes CDR1 LGHNT and CDR2 FRNRAP. The CDR3 totals 15 residues.

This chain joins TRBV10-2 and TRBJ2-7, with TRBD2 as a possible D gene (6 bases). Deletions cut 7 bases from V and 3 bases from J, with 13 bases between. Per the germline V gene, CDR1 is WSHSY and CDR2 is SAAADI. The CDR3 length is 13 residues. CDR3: CASMDGGFYEQYF. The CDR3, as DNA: TGCGCCAGCATGGATGGGGGGTTCTACGAGCAGTACTTC.

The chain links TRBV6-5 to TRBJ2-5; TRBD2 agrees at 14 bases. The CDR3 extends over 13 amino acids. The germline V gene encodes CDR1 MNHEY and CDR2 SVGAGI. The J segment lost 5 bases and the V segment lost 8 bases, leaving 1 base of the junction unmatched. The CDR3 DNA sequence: TGTGCCAGCCGACTAGCGGGGGGGGAGACCCAGTACTTC. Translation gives CASRLAGGETQYF.

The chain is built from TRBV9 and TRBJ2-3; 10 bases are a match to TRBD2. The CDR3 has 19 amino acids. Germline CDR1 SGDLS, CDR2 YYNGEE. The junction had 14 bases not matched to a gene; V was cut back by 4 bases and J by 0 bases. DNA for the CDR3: TGTGCCAGCAGCCCCGAGGGAGCTAGCGGGGGCCTAAGCACAGATACGCAGTATTTT. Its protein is CASSPEGASGGLSTDTQYF.

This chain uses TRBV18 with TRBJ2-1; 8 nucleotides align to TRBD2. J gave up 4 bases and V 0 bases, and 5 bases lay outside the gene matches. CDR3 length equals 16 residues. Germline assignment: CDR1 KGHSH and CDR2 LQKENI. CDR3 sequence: CASSPPQRGSYNEQFF. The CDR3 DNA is TGTGCCAGCTCACCACCCCAGCGGGGGAGTTACAATGAGCAGTTCTTC.

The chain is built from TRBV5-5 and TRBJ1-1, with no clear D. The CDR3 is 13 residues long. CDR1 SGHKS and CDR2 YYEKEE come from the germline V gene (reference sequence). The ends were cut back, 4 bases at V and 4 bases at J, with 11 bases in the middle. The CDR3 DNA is TGTGCCAGCAGCCTCGACTTTGGCACTGAAGCTTTCTTT. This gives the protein CASSLDFGTEAFF. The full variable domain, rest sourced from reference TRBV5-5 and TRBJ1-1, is DAGVTQSPTHLIKTRGQQVTLRCSPISGHKSVSWYQQVLGQGPQFIFQYYEKEERGRGNFPDRFSARQFPNYSSELNVNALLLGDSALYLCASSLDFGTEAFFGQGTRLTVV.

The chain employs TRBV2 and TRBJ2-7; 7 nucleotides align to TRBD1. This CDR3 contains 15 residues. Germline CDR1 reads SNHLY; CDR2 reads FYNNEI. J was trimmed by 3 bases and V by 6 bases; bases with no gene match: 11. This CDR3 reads CASSVSQGVVYEQYF. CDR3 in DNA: TGTGCCAGCAGCGTCTCCCAGGGGGTGGTCTACGAGCAGTACTTC.

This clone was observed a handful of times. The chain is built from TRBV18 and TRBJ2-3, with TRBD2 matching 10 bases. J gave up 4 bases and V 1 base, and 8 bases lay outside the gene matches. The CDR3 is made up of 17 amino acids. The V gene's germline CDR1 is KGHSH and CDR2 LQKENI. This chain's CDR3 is CASSPRRSGGASDTQYF. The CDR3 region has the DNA TGTGCCAGCTCACCACGAAGGAGCGGGGGGGCATCAGATACGCAGTATTTT.

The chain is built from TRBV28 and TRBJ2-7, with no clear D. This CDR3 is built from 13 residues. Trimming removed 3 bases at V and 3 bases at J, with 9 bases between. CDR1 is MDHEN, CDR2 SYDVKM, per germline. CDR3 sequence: CASSFPADYEQYF. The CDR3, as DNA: TGTGCCAGCAGTTTTCCGGCGGACTACGAGCAGTACTTC.